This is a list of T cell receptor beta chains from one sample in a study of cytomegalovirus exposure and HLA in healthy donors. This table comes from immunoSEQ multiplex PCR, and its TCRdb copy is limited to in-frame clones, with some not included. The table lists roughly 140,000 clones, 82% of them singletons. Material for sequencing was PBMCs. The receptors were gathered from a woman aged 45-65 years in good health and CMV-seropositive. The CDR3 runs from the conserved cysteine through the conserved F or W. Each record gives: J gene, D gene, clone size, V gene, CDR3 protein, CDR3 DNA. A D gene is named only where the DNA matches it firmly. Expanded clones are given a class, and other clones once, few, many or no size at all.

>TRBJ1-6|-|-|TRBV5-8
CASSLGVGEMNSPLHF
TGTGCCAGCAGCTTGGGGGTTGGGGAGATGAATTCACCCCTCCACTTT
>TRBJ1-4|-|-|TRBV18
CASSPASGEKLFF
TGTGCCAGCTCACCCGCCAGTGGTGAAAAACTGTTTTTT
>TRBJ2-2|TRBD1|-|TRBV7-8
CASSPDRTTGELFF
TGTGCCAGCAGCCCGGACAGGACCACCGGGGAGCTGTTTTTT
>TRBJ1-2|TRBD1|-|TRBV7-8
CASSLRFPGGIGYTF
TGTGCCAGCAGCTTAAGGTTTCCAGGGGGTATTGGCTACACCTTC
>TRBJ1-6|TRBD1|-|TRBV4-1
CASSQVRTGTNSPLHF
TGCGCCAGCAGCCAAGTCCGGACAGGAACGAATTCACCCCTCCACTTT
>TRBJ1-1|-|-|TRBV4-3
CASSQEPRLEAFF
TGCGCCAGCAGCCAAGAACCCAGGCTTGAAGCTTTCTTT
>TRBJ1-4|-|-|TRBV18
CASSPQGISNEKLFF
TGTGCCAGCTCACCGCAGGGTATTTCTAATGAAAAACTGTTTTTT
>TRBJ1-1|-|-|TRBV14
CASSKRGGDTEAFF
TGTGCCAGCAGCAAAAGGGGCGGGGACACTGAAGCTTTCTTT
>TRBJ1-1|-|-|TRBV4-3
CASSQDRGGTALF
TGCGCCAGCAGCCAAGATCGGGGGGGAACGGCCCTATTT
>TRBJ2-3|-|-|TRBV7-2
CASSLGGRPDTQYF
TGTGCCAGCAGCTTAGGGGGGCGCCCGGATACGCAGTATTTT
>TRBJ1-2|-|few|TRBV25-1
CASSYRNRYTF
TGTGCCAGCAGTTACAGGAATCGCTACACCTTC
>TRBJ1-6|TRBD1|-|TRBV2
CASSEQGVRSPLHF
TGTGCCAGCAGTGAACAGGGGGTAAGGTCACCCCTCCACTTT
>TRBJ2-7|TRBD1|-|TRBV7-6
CASTSGTGQYEQYF
TGTGCCAGCACCTCAGGGACAGGGCAGTACGAGCAGTACTTC
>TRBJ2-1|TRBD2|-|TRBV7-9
CASSFETSGGQFF
TGTGCCAGCAGCTTTGAAACAAGCGGGGGGCAGTTCTTC
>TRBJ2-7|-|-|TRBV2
CASRETGQLYEQYF
TGTGCCAGCAGAGAGACCGGACAACTTTACGAGCAGTACTTC
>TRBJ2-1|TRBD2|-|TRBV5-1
CASSSGLAGNNEQFF
TGCGCCAGCAGCTCGGGACTAGCGGGGAACAATGAGCAGTTCTTC
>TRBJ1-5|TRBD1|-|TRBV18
CASSPDRGGQPQHF
TGTGCCAGCTCACCGGACAGGGGAGGTCAGCCCCAGCATTTT
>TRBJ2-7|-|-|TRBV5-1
CASSLAAGRGYEQYF
TGCGCCAGCAGCTTGGCCGCGGGCAGGGGATACGAGCAGTACTTC
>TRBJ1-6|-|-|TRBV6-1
CASSEASYNSPLHF
TGTGCCAGCAGTGAAGCGTCGTACAACTCACCCCTCCACTTT
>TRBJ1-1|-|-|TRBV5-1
CASSPGEWTTNTEAFF
TGCGCCAGCAGCCCGGGGGAGTGGACAACGAACACTGAAGCTTTCTTT
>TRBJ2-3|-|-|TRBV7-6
CASSLEGDTQYF
TGTGCCAGCAGCTTAGAGGGGGATACGCAGTATTTT
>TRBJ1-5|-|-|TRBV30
CAWSVGGSNQPQHF
TGTGCCTGGAGTGTAGGCGGTAGCAATCAGCCCCAGCATTTT
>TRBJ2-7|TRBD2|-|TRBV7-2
CASSLKGSGGFFYEQYF
TGTGCCAGCAGCTTAAAGGGGAGCGGGGGATTCTTCTACGAGCAGTACTTC
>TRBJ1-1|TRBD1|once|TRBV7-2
CASSQQGARMNTEAFF
TGTGCCAGCAGCCAACAGGGGGCCAGGATGAACACTGAAGCTTTCTTT
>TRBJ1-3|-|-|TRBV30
CAWRRFSGNTIYF
TGTGCCTGGAGGCGGTTCTCTGGAAACACCATATATTTT
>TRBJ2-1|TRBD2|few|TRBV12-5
CASGLVAGTIIEQFF
TGTGCTAGTGGTTTGGTGGCCGGGACTATCATTGAGCAGTTCTTC
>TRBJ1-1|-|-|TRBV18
CASSVDRHEAFF
TGTGCCAGCTCAGTAGACAGGCATGAAGCTTTCTTT
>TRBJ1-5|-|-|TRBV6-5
CASSYDGNNQPQHF
TGTGCCAGCAGTTACGACGGGAACAATCAGCCCCAGCATTTT
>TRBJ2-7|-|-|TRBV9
CASSVEGDGTYEQYF
TGTGCCAGCAGCGTAGAGGGGGACGGAACTTACGAGCAGTACTTC
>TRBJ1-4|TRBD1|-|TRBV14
CASSAKQGGREKLFF
TGTGCCAGCAGCGCAAAACAGGGGGGCCGGGAAAAACTGTTTTTT
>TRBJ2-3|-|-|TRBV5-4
CASRGPGGLIDTQYF
TGTGCCAGCAGGGGCCCGGGGGGCCTAATAGATACGCAGTATTTT
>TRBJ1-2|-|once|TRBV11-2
CASSLGQAYGYTF
TGTGCCAGCAGCTTAGGACAGGCCTATGGCTACACCTTC
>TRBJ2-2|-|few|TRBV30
CAWTSQGYTGELFF
TGTGCCTGGACTAGTCAGGGGTACACCGGGGAGCTGTTTTTT
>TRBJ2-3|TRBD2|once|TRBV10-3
CAISESRGVTDTQYF
TGTGCCATCAGTGAGTCGCGGGGGGTTACAGATACGCAGTATTTT
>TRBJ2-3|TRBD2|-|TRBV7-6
CASSPLAGGSGTSTDTQYF
TGTGCCAGCAGCCCACTAGCGGGGGGATCCGGCACTAGCACAGATACGCAGTATTTT
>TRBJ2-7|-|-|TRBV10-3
CAISESGTGQDEQYF
TGTGCCATCAGTGAGTCAGGAACAGGACAAGACGAGCAGTACTTC
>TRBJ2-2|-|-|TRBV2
CASRGTQQGRGTGELFF
TGTGCCAGCAGGGGAACCCAACAGGGACGAGGCACCGGGGAGCTGTTTTTT
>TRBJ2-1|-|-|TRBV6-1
CASSLVSSRDNEQFF
TGTGCCAGCAGTTTGGTCTCCTCGCGTGACAATGAGCAGTTCTTC
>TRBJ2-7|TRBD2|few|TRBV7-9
CASSLGLAGDLWYF
TGTGCCAGCAGCTTGGGACTAGCGGGGGACCTCTGGTACTTC
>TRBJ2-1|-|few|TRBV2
CASSEAWSDRGLSYNEQFF
TGTGCCAGCAGTGAAGCCTGGTCAGACCGAGGACTTTCCTACAATGAGCAGTTCTTC
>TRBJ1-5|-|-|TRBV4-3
CASSSGVSNQPQHF
TGCGCCAGCTCGTCCGGGGTTAGCAATCAGCCCCAGCATTTT
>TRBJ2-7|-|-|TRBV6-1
CASLRGVSGGGEQYF
TGTGCCAGCCTCAGGGGGGTGTCGGGGGGGGGTGAGCAGTACTTC
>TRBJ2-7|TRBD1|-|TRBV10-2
CASWSRDRGSKQYF
TGCGCCAGCTGGAGCCGGGACAGGGGCTCCAAGCAGTACTTC
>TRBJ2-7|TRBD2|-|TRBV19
CASSIRLAGFYEQYF
TGTGCCAGTAGTATTCGGCTAGCGGGGTTTTACGAGCAGTACTTC
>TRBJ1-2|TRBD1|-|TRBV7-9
CASSLEQGNYGYTF
TGTGCCAGCAGCTTAGAACAGGGGAACTATGGCTACACCTTC
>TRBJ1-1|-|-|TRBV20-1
CSAKVEEEAFF
TGCAGTGCTAAGGTAGAGGAAGAAGCTTTCTTT
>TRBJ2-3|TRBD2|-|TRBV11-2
CASSPGHSLAGGPDTQYF
TGTGCCAGCAGCCCTGGGCATTCTCTAGCGGGGGGTCCAGATACGCAGTATTTT
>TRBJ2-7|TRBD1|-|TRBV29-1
CSVPGQGAAEEQYF
TGCAGCGTACCGGGACAGGGGGCGGCGGAAGAGCAGTACTTC
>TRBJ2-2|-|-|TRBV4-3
CASSQDRTGELFF
TGCGCCAGCAGCCAAGATCGTACCGGGGAGCTGTTTTTT
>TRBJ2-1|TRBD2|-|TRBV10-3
CAISETSGVQFF
TGTGCCATCAGTGAAACTAGCGGGGTTCAGTTCTTC
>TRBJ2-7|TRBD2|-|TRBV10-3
CAISESGAGGRYEQYF
TGTGCCATCAGTGAGTCGGGGGCGGGGGGGCGCTACGAGCAGTACTTC
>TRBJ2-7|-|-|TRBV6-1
CASSEVTGSYEQYF
TGTGCCAGCAGTGAAGTGACAGGTTCCTACGAGCAGTACTTC